This T cell receptor beta chain was captured in a study of regulatory T cells in long-lasting Graves disease. Study conclusions and caveats: Favoring TRBV28, TRBJ1-2 and TRBJ2-5 was a feature seen in persistent disease.

This clonotype has a count of ten or more. Its antigen is currently unknown. The time point denotes: newly diagnosed GD, antithyroid drugs for less than 3 months. RNA from PBMCs was the source of the TCR library. Trimming cost V 0 bases and J 4 bases; bases outside gene matches: 14. The CDR3 sequence is 19 residues long. The germline V gene encodes CDR1 SGHDT and CDR2 YYEEEE. According to the study, TCR beta libraries were built with iRepertoire HTBI primers and CDR3-region Arm-PCR. TCRdb reprocessed the multiplex PCR reads via MiXCR and lists one record per CDR3 protein. The table has about 320,000 distinct CDR3 sequences, 15% to 20% seen once.

The chain employs TRBV5-6 and TRBJ2-1; 9 bases fit TRBD1. This TCR was sampled from a female donor with Graves disease. The sample here was peripheral blood mononuclear cells (PBMCs), taken at new diagnosis, from a patient treated with antithyroid drugs. CDR3 DNA sequence: TGTGCCAGCAGCTTGGGGGCCGGGACAGGGAGCCCGAGATACAATGAGCAGTTCTTC. This encodes CASSLGAGTGSPRYNEQFF.